The rows below give T cell receptor beta chains drawn from one sample of a study of blood T cell repertoires in COVID-19. TCRdb's table, derived via immunoSEQ multiplex PCR, lists solely in-frame clones and lacks some. Of under 55,000 clones detected, less than 80% appear once; the ten largest clones hold roughly 25%. Sequencing was carried out using peripheral blood. The receptors originated from a man in his 70s with acute or convalescent COVID-19. The CDR3 runs from the conserved cysteine through the conserved F or W. A D gene is named only where the DNA matches it firmly. Rows may omit the clone size; those that give it use once, few, many or a size class.

V,size,J,D,CDR3,DNA
TRBV6-1,.,TRBJ1-6,.,CASSELWAVRNNSPLHF,TGTGCCAGCAGTGAACTCTGGGCAGTCCGCAATAATTCACCCCTCCACTTT
TRBV7-2,once,TRBJ2-7,.,CASSSYRDREQYF,TGTGCCAGCAGCTCCTACAGGGATAGGGAGCAGTACTTC
TRBV19,.,TRBJ1-2,.,CASSYQGYGYTF,TGTGCCAGTAGTTACCAGGGCTATGGCTACACCTTC
TRBV29-1,.,TRBJ2-3,.,CSVVKGDSTDTQYF,TGCAGCGTTGTTAAAGGGGATAGCACAGATACGCAGTATTTT
TRBV5-1,.,TRBJ2-1,.,CASSLASGSSYNEQFF,TGCGCCAGCAGCTTGGCTTCCGGGAGCTCCTACAATGAGCAGTTCTTC
TRBV14,few,TRBJ1-2,.,CASSQDYSYGYTF,TGTGCCAGCAGCCAAGATTACAGCTATGGCTACACCTTC
TRBV6-2/TRBV6-3,.,TRBJ1-1,.,CASSTTDLNTEAFF,TGTGCCAGCAGTACGACAGATTTGAACACTGAAGCTTTCTTT
TRBV5-1,.,TRBJ2-7,.,CASSNPTADEQYF,TGCGCCAGCAGCAACCCCACAGCGGACGAGCAGTACTTC
TRBV29-1,.,TRBJ2-2,.,CSVLGGELFF,TGCAGCGTTCTAGGCGGGGAGCTGTTTTTT
TRBV15,.,TRBJ1-6,.,CATSRDWAQGRLSNSPLHF,TGTGCCACCAGCAGAGATTGGGCGCAGGGGCGATTGAGTAATTCACCCCTCCACTTT
TRBV3-1/TRBV3-2,.,TRBJ2-5,.,CASSPVKETQYF,TGTGCCAGCAGCCCAGTTAAAGAGACCCAGTACTTC
TRBV7-9,.,TRBJ2-3,TRBD2,CASRGLAGGLDTQYF,TGTGCCAGCAGGGGACTAGCGGGAGGGTTGGATACGCAGTATTTT
TRBV11-3,.,TRBJ1-1,.,CASSLGRDGGSEAFF,TGTGCCAGCAGCTTGGGGCGGGACGGAGGCTCTGAAGCTTTCTTT
TRBV14,.,TRBJ2-1,TRBD2,CASSQERLAVYNEQFF,TGTGCCAGCAGCCAAGAACGGCTAGCGGTTTACAATGAGCAGTTCTTC
TRBV5-1,.,TRBJ1-1,.,CASSNDRNTEAFF,TGCGCCAGCAGCAACGACAGGAACACTGAAGCTTTCTTT
TRBV7-9,.,TRBJ2-5,.,CAAGGPRTQYF,TGTGCCGCCGGGGGGCCGAGGACCCAGTACTTC
TRBV2,few,TRBJ2-4,.,CASRENQGSIQYF,TGTGCCAGCAGAGAAAACCAGGGTTCCATTCAGTACTTC
TRBV7-9,.,TRBJ1-4,.,CASSLAQVTRANEKLFF,TGTGCCAGCAGCTTAGCTCAGGTGACACGAGCTAATGAAAAACTGTTTTTT
TRBV27,once,TRBJ1-2,.,CASSLSGQLITF,TGTGCCAGCAGTTTATCGGGCCAGTTGATAACCTTC
TRBV6-5,.,TRBJ2-7,TRBD1,CASSFGTEYEQYF,TGTGCCAGCAGTTTCGGGACAGAGTACGAGCAGTACTTC
TRBV18,.,TRBJ1-1,.,CASSPRQNENTEAFF,TGTGCCAGCTCCCCAAGACAGAATGAGAACACTGAAGCTTTCTTT
TRBV19,.,TRBJ2-1,TRBD1,CASSSGDRAPLYNEQFF,TGTGCCAGTAGTTCAGGGGACAGGGCGCCATTATACAATGAGCAGTTCTTC
TRBV7-9,few,TRBJ1-2,.,CASSPNWGYTF,TGTGCCAGCAGCCCAAACTGGGGCTACACCTTC
TRBV5-4,.,TRBJ1-1,.,CASSPNQMNTEAFF,TGTGCCAGCAGCCCTAACCAAATGAACACTGAAGCTTTCTTT
TRBV11-2,.,TRBJ2-4,TRBD2,CASSPLSGAFTKNIQYF,TGTGCCAGCAGCCCCCTTAGCGGGGCCTTTACCAAAAACATTCAGTACTTC
TRBV5-5,few,TRBJ1-6,.,CASNNLVWDISPLHF,TGTGCCAGCAACAACCTCGTTTGGGACATTTCACCCCTCCACTTT
TRBV9,.,TRBJ2-3,.,CASSVGPRVTDTQYF,TGTGCCAGCAGCGTAGGTCCGCGGGTCACAGATACGCAGTATTTT
TRBV7-9,.,TRBJ1-2,.,CASSRQDYGYTF,TGTGCCAGCAGCCGACAGGACTATGGCTACACCTTC
TRBV19,.,TRBJ1-1,.,CASRSGRETEAFF,TGTGCCAGTCGTTCCGGGCGGGAGACTGAAGCTTTCTTT
TRBV7-2,.,TRBJ2-7,.,CASSLNAGTYEQYF,TGTGCCAGCAGCTTAAATGCAGGGACCTACGAGCAGTACTTC
TRBV7-9,.,TRBJ2-7,TRBD1,CASSPGQGKTYEQYF,TGTGCCAGCAGCCCGGGACAGGGAAAGACCTACGAGCAGTACTTC
TRBV27,few,TRBJ1-5,TRBD1,CASKPGQEHQPQHF,TGTGCCAGCAAACCCGGACAGGAACATCAGCCCCAGCATTTT
TRBV6-5,few,TRBJ2-3,.,CASTTLAGGTDTQYF,TGTGCCAGCACTACGTTGGCAGGGGGCACAGATACGCAGTATTTT
TRBV5-1,.,TRBJ2-4,.,CASSLEGLAQPNAKNIQYF,TGCGCCAGCAGCCTAGAGGGACTGGCCCAACCAAACGCCAAAAACATTCAGTACTTC
TRBV5-4,.,TRBJ2-3,.,CASSQRTAISTDTQYF,TGTGCCAGCAGCCAACGGACAGCTATTAGCACAGATACGCAGTATTTT
TRBV3-1/TRBV3-2,once,TRBJ1-4,.,CASSQGEVLLNEKLFF,TGTGCCAGCAGCCAAGGAGAAGTGCTACTAAATGAAAAACTGTTTTTT
TRBV6-5,.,TRBJ1-4,TRBD1,CASGQASNEKLFF,TGTGCCAGCGGACAGGCGTCTAATGAAAAACTGTTTTTT
TRBV19,.,TRBJ2-1,.,CASTYRPGAYNEQFF,TGTGCCAGTACCTACCGGCCGGGAGCCTACAATGAGCAGTTCTTC
TRBV2,.,TRBJ2-5,.,CASTRGQGATQYF,TGTGCCAGCACCCGCGGCCAGGGCGCGACCCAGTACTTC
TRBV5-1,.,TRBJ2-5,.,CASSLAGIETQYF,TGCGCCAGCAGCTTGGCCGGTATAGAGACCCAGTACTTC
TRBV5-4,.,TRBJ1-4,.,CASSFSSTNEKLFF,TGTGCCAGCAGCTTTTCATCAACTAATGAAAAACTGTTTTTT
TRBV11-1,.,TRBJ1-2,.,CASSLVGDGYTF,TGTGCCAGCAGCTTAGTAGGGGATGGCTACACCTTC
TRBV7-2,.,TRBJ1-2,.,CASSFRYRVRSNYGYTF,TGTGCCAGCAGCTTTAGGTACAGGGTTCGGAGTAACTATGGCTACACCTTC
TRBV11-2,.,TRBJ1-1,TRBD1,CASSPLTGDGTEAFF,TGTGCCAGCAGCCCCCTGACAGGGGACGGCACTGAAGCTTTCTTT
TRBV7-8,once,TRBJ2-5,.,CASNLDLGEETQYF,TGTGCCAGCAACCTAGACCTGGGAGAAGAGACCCAGTACTTC
TRBV3-1/TRBV3-2,.,TRBJ2-7,TRBD2,CASSFKLWGGSYEQYF,TGTGCCAGCAGCTTCAAGTTGTGGGGGGGTTCCTACGAGCAGTACTTC
TRBV7-7,few,TRBJ2-1,.,CASSLDGRGGSEQFF,TGTGCTAGCAGCTTAGACGGTCGGGGAGGTAGTGAGCAGTTCTTC
TRBV5-1,few,TRBJ2-4,.,CASRPLENIQYF,TGCGCCAGCAGGCCCTTAGAAAACATTCAGTACTTC
TRBV5-1,.,TRBJ2-1,.,CASTPGGGAHNEQFF,TGCGCCAGCACCCCTGGAGGGGGGGCTCACAATGAGCAGTTCTTC
TRBV20-1,few,TRBJ2-6,.,CSASGGAGANVLTF,TGCAGTGCTAGTGGGGGAGCCGGGGCCAACGTCCTGACTTTC